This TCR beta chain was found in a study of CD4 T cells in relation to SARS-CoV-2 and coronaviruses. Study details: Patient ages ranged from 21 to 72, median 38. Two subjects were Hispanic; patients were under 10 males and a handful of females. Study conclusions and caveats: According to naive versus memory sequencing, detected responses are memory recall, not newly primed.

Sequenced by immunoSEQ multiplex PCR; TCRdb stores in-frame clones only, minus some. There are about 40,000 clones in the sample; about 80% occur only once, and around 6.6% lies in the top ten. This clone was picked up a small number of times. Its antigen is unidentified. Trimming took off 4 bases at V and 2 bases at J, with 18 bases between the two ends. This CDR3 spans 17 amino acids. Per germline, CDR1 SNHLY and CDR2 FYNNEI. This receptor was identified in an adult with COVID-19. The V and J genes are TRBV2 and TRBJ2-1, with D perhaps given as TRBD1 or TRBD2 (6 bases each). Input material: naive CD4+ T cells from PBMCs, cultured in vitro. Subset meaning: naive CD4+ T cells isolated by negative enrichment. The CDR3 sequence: CASSVEGQRAAYNEQFF. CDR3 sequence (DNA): TGTGCCAGCAGTGTGGAGGGACAACGGGCCGCCTACAATGAGCAGTTCTTC. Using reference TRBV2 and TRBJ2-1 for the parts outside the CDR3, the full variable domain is EPEVTQTPSHQVTQMGQEVILRCVPISNHLYFYWYRQILGQKVEFLVSFYNNEISEKSEIFDDQFSVERPDGSNFTLKIRSTKLEDSAMYFCASSVEGQRAAYNEQFFGPGTRLTVL.